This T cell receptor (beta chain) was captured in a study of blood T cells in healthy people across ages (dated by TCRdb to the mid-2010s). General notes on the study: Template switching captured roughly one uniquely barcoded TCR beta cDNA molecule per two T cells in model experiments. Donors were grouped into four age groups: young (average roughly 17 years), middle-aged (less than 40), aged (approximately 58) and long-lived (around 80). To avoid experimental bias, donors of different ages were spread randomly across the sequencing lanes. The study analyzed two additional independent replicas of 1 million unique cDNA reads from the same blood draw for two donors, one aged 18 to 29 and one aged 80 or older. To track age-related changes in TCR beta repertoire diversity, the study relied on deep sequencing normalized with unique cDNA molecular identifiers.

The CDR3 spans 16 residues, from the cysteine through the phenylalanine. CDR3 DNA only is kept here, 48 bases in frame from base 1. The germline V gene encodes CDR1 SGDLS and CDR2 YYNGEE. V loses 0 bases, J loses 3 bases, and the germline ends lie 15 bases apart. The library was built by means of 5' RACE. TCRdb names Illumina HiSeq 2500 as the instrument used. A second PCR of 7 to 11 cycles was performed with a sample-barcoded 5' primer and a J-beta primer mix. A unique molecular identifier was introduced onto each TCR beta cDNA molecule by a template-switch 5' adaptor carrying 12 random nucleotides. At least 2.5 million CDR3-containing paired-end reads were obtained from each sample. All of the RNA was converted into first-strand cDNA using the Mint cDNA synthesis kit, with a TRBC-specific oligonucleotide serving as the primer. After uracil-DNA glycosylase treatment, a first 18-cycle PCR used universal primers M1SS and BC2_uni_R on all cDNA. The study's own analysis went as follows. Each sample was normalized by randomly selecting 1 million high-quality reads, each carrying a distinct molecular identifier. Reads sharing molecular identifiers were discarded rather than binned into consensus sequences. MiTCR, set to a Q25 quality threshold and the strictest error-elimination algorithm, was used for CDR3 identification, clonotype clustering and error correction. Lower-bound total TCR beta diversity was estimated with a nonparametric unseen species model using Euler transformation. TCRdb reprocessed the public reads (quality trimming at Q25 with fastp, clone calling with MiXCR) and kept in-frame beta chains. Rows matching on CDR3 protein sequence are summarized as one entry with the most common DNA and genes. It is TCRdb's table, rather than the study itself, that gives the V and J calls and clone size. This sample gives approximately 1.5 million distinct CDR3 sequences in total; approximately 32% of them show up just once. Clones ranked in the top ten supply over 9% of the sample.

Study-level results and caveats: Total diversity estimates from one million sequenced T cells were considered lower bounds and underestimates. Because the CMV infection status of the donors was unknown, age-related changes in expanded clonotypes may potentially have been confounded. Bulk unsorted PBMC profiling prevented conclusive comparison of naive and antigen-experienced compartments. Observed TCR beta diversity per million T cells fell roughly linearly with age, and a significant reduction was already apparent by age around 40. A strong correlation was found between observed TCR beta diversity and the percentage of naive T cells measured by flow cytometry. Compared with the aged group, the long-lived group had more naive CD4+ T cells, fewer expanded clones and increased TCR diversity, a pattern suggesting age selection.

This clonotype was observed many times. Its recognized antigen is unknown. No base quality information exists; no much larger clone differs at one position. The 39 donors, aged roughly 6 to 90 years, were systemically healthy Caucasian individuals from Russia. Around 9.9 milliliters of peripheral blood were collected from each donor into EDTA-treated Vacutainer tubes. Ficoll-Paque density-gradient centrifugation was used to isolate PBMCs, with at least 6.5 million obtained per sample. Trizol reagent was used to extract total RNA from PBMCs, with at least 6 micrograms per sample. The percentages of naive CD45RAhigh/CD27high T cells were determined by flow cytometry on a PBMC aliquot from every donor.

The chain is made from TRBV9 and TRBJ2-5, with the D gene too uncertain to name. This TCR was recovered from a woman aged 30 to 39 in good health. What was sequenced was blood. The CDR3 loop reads CASSVGPSPAEETQYF. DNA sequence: TGTGCCAGCAGCGTAGGTCCCTCACCCGCTGAAGAGACCCAGTACTTC.